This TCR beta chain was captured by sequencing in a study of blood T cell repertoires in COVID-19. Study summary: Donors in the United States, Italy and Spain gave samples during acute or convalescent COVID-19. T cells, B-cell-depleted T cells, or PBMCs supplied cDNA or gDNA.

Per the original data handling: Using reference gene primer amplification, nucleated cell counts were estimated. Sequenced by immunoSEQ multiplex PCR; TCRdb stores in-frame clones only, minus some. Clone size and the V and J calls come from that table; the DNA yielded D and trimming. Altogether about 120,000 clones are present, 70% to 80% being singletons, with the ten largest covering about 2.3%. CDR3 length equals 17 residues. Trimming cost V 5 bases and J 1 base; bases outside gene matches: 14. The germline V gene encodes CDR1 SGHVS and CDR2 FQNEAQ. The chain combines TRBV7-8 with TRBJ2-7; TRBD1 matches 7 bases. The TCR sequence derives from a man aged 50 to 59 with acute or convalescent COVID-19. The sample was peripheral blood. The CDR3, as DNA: TGTGCCAGCAGCCTATATTGGCCGGGACAGCCATCCTACGAGCAGTACTTC. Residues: CASSLYWPGQPSYEQYF.